This record looks at one T cell receptor (beta chain) sequence and its context. The sample holds a few counts of this clone. Which antigen it targets is not known. Base quality data are lacking; no much larger clone is found one base away. From each donor, a single peripheral blood sample of about 100 mL on average was drawn into heparinised tubes. Naive, central memory, regulatory and stem cell-like memory CD4+ T cells were sorted on a BD FACSAria II using a panel including CD45RO, CCR7, CD25, CD127, CD95 and CD27. Every sorted population had a purity above 98%. Right away, PBMCs were isolated by Lymphoprep density gradient centrifugation and were stained directly, with no culture step. Samples were stained and sorted in pairs, with one healthy donor and one patient per experiment, so that batch effects were minimized. According to the germline V gene (reference sequence), CDR1 reads SGHNT and CDR2 reads YYREEE. From its cysteine to its phenylalanine, the CDR3 spans 13 amino acids. CDR3 DNA is the only sequence kept; it has 39 bases, read in frame from the first base. The germline ends are 13 bases apart after V is trimmed by 3 bases and J by 7 bases.

All of the isolated RNA was reverse transcribed with the High Capacity cDNA Reverse Transcription Kit, so expressed TCRB transcripts were sequenced. Naive, central memory and regulatory T cell samples underwent deep immunoSEQ sequencing, averaging approximately 3.3 million total reads per sample. Sorted cells were lysed in RLT buffer, and RNA was extracted using DNase-treated RNeasy Micro or Mini kits according to cell number. To prevent cross-contamination, every cell subset was processed on its own, while patient and healthy donor samples were processed together. The immunoSEQ multiplex PCR was used to amplify TCRB sequences from cDNA, generating 87-bp fragments that spanned the CDR3 region. The amplicons were sequenced using the Illumina HiSeq platform. The study's own analysis went as follows. PCR bias was computationally corrected using synthetic template baselines, reads within Hamming distance 2 were collapsed, and singletons that could not be merged were discarded. Reads were aligned against IMGT to assign V, D and J genes, CDR3 length and insertions or deletions at six rearrangement sites. Within each subset, clonotype counts were normalized to sorted cell number, after which true diversity and Gini coefficients were computed with the tcR R package. The overlap coefficient, calculated on TCRB nucleotide sequences, was used to measure repertoire sharing. Out-of-frame TCRB sequences from naive cells were analyzed to stand in for the pre-selection repertoire. TCRdb retrieved this table from immuneACCESS and kept in-frame rearrangements only. Not all clones are present; in checked studies, unresolved V genes account for under half, and no reason is known for the remainder. The V and J calls and the clone size are those of that table, but D and trimming were determined from the DNA. The sample table contains under 850,000 clones; only one count was recorded for roughly 12% of them. The top ten clonotypes cover about 0.02% of the sample.

The data originate from a study of beta chain features in type 1 diabetes (dated by TCRdb to the late 2010s). The study in broad terms: Mean age, gender distribution, total cell number and subset yield were not different between patients and healthy donors. A total of some 110 million sorted cells were examined across all samples, and a strong correlation was observed between cell number per subset and RNA yield. The study compared the TCRB repertoires of sorted circulating CD4+ T cell subsets in recently diagnosed type 1 diabetes patients with those in matched healthy donors. Regulatory and stem cell-like memory subsets were obtained from only 8 patients and roughly eight healthy donors, while naive and central memory subsets were obtained from all 30 or so donors. Study-wide conclusions, independent of this receptor: Because cDNA was sequenced instead of genomic DNA, highly expressing activated cells could be over-represented, though the groups showed no difference in activation or CD3 levels. HLA sub-analyses involved small numbers of individuals, so any influence of HLA type on TCRB rearrangement remained unresolved. Shorter templates might have been favored by PCR, but patient and control samples were amplified and corrected together, so both groups would have been affected equally by any skew. A moderate but significant shortening of TCRB CDR3 length was observed in type 1 diabetes patients in all four CD4+ subsets. At VDJ recombination sites, patients with type 1 diabetes made fewer insertions and deleted more nucleotides, a pattern implying thymic rearrangement abnormalities. Naive, central memory and regulatory TCRB repertoires appeared more similar among patients than among healthy donors.

Rearrangement joined TRBV5-4 to TRBJ1-1, with TRBD1 perhaps the D gene, on 5 matching bases. The sequenced sample consisted of naive CD4+ T cells from blood. What the cell subset or site label conveys for this sample: true naive CD4+ T cells. The sequence came from a man aged 18 to 30 with type 1 diabetes. Here the CDR3 is given as CASSSPAGGEAFF. The DNA reads as follows: TGTGCCAGCAGCTCCCCGGCGGGGGGTGAAGCTTTCTTT.